These 3 T cell receptor beta chains were sequenced from one sample in a study of blood T cell repertoires in COVID-19. Sequencing used immunoSEQ multiplex PCR; TCRdb keeps in-frame clones, though not all of them. This table has some 60,000 clones, 65% to 90% appearing once. Sequenced sample: peripheral blood. All receptors come from a man aged 45-65 years with COVID-19, enrolled during active disease.

The J gene is TRBJ2-7, the V gene TRBV7-8; D uncertain. The germline V and J ends were trimmed by 1 base and 3 bases, with 7 bases remaining between them. Germline values: CDR1 SGHVS, CDR2 FQNEAQ. The CDR3 covers 13 residues. CDR3 in DNA: TGTGCCAGCAGCTTAGGCCAGAACTACGAGCAGTACTTC. Translated, it gives CASSLGQNYEQYF.

CDR3 loop: CASSTGQGATEAFF. The DNA for the CDR3 is TGTGCCAGCAGTACCGGACAGGGGGCCACTGAAGCTTTCTTT. The gene calls are TRBV6-5 and TRBJ1-1; 11 bases align to TRBD1. The CDR3 consists of 14 residues. J was trimmed by 4 bases and V by 5 bases; bases with no gene match: 3. Germline V gene data show CDR1 as MNHEY and CDR2 as SVGAGI.

CDR3 nucleotides: TGTGCCAGCAGTTACGTTATCCGGGACAAGAACGAGCAGTACTTC. Translated: CASSYVIRDKNEQYF. This chain uses TRBV6-5 with TRBJ2-7, with a possible D match to TRBD1 (6 bases). The CDR3 extends over 15 amino acids. Germline V gene lookup returns CDR1 MNHEY and CDR2 SVGAGI. Trimming left V 2 bases short and J 5 bases short, with 16 bases between.